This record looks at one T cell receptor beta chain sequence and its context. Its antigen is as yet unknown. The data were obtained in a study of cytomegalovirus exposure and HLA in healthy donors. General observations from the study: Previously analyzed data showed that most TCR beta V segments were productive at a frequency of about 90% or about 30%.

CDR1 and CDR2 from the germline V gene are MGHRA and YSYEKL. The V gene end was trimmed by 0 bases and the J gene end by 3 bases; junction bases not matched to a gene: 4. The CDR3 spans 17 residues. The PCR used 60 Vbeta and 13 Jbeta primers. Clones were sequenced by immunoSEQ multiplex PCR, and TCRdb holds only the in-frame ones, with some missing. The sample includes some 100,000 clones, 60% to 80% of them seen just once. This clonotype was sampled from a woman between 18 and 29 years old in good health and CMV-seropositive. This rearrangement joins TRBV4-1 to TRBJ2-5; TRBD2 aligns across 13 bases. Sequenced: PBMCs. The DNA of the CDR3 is TGCGCCAGCAGCCAAGATTTAGGACTAGCGGGAGAAGAGACCCAGTACTTC. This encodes CASSQDLGLAGEETQYF.